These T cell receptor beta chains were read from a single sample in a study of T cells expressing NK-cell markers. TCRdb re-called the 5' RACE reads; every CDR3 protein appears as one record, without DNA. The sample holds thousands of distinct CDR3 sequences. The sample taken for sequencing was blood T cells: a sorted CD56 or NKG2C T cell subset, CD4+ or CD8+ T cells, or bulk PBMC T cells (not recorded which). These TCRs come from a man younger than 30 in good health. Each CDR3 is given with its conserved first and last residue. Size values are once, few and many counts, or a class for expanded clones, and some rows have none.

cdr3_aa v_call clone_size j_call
CASSAGATDTQYF TRBV25-1 NA TRBJ2-3
CASSRAGGYETQYF TRBV6-2/TRBV6-3 NA TRBJ2-5
CASSFHPPVSRGNSYEQYF TRBV27 NA TRBJ2-7
CASSLGIDRTTYEQYF TRBV11-1 NA TRBJ2-7
CASSPGTATDTQYF TRBV3-1 NA TRBJ2-3
CASSHYLAESNEQFF TRBV4-1 NA TRBJ2-1
CASSLGLGFYGYTF TRBV5-1 NA TRBJ1-2
CASTQQYTDTQYF TRBV6-1 NA TRBJ2-3
CASSTGTGNEQFF TRBV28 NA TRBJ2-1
CASSLTSPGTFADTQYF TRBV7-6 NA TRBJ2-3
CASSPGPEGGELFF TRBV6-2/TRBV6-3 NA TRBJ2-2
CSASSSASGGFYEQYF TRBV20-1 NA TRBJ2-7
CAISEPPDLETQYF TRBV10-3 NA TRBJ2-5
CAISDREGSGANVLTF TRBV10-3 NA TRBJ2-6
CSAREDQREGVGQYF TRBV20-1 NA TRBJ2-3
CATSDAAAANTDTQYF TRBV24-1 NA TRBJ2-3
CASSLAQHNEQFF TRBV28 medium-sized TRBJ2-1
CASSQEGAGTVATFF TRBV4-1 NA TRBJ1-1
CASSSRGGEGTEAFF TRBV6-5 NA TRBJ1-1
CASSVSGPSDEQYF TRBV9 NA TRBJ2-7
CASSFTSTYYGYTF TRBV27 NA TRBJ1-2
CSATGERESYNEQFF TRBV20-1 NA TRBJ2-1
CASSLKGSYGYTF TRBV27 NA TRBJ1-2
CASSLGTSGSGELFF TRBV7-8 NA TRBJ2-2
CASSVAGSTDTQYF TRBV9 medium-sized TRBJ2-3
CASSFHAEETQYF TRBV5-4 NA TRBJ2-5
CASSLGQGNEKLFF TRBV7-2 NA TRBJ1-4
CASRIGGQGRTGELFF TRBV27 NA TRBJ2-2
CASTIDVVSEAFF TRBV6-2/TRBV6-3 NA TRBJ1-1
CSVRGTDTGELFF TRBV29-1 medium-sized TRBJ2-2
CSVASGGEWNEQFF TRBV29-1 NA TRBJ2-1
CSVERGFGETQYF TRBV29-1 NA TRBJ2-5
CASSALTDTQYF TRBV11-3 NA TRBJ2-3
CATSRDSNAIGEQYF TRBV15 NA TRBJ2-7
CATSDFPRGRGETQYF TRBV24-1 NA TRBJ2-5
CSAKGGREATGELFF TRBV20-1 NA TRBJ2-2
CASSGQHYNEQFF TRBV14 medium-sized TRBJ2-1
CASSYRSWGGAGNEQFF TRBV7-9 NA TRBJ2-1
CASSEAENQPQHF TRBV6-1 NA TRBJ1-5
CASSPGLADTDTQYF TRBV6-4 NA TRBJ2-3
CAWCPRSYEQYF TRBV30 NA TRBJ2-7
CSAGPGQGDTNYGYTF TRBV29-1 NA TRBJ1-2